The 30 T cell receptor beta chains given below trace back to one sample, sequenced in a study of cytomegalovirus exposure and HLA in healthy donors. Primers: 60 Vbeta forward and 13 Jbeta reverse. Clones were read by immunoSEQ multiplex PCR, and TCRdb kept only the in-frame ones, dropping some. The sample consists of 150,000 to 200,000 clones, roughly four fifths of them appearing once. Sequenced input: PBMCs. The receptors come from a girl aged 5 to 17 in good health and CMV-seropositive.

This sequence joins TRBV2 and TRBJ2-2; 10 positions agree with TRBD1. Unmatched junction bases numbered 2, after V lost 5 bases and J lost 5 bases. Germline values: CDR1 SNHLY, CDR2 FYNNEI. This CDR3 contains 14 residues. The CDR3 sequence is CASSSGQGTGELFF. The CDR3 DNA reads TGTGCCAGCAGTTCGGGACAGGGGACCGGGGAGCTGTTTTTT.

The rearrangement links TRBV25-1 to TRBJ1-3; the match to TRBD1 covers 9 bases. The V and J ends lost 1 base and 2 bases, in that order; junction bases with no gene match: 9. Germline V CDR1 and CDR2: MGHDK, SYGVNS. This CDR3 is 18 amino acids long. Here the CDR3 reads CASSEWEGTGTTGNTIYF. The DNA of the CDR3 is TGTGCCAGCAGTGAATGGGAGGGGACAGGGACAACTGGAAACACCATATATTTT.

J is TRBJ2-5 and V is TRBV25-1; maybe TRBD1 (6 bases). V shed 6 bases and J shed 5 bases, with 13 bases lying between them. The CDR3 length is 13 residues. Germline-derived CDR1 and CDR2 are MGHDK and SYGVNS. The CDR3 protein is CASRPTGRETQYF. The CDR3 nucleotides read TGTGCCAGCAGGCCGACAGGAAGGGAGACCCAGTACTTC.

The V call is TRBV7-2, the J call TRBJ1-1; D may be TRBD1 (6 bases). The germline V gene has CDR1 SGHTA and CDR2 FQGNSA. Trimming removed 4 bases from V and 8 bases from J, with 20 bases in between. This CDR3 contains 15 residues. This CDR3 is CASSSPKGTSNEAFF. Here the CDR3 DNA reads TGTGCCAGCAGCTCCCCAAAGGGGACATCTAACGAAGCTTTCTTT.

The genes are TRBV10-1 and TRBJ2-5; weak D call: TRBD1 (5 bases). Germline V gene lookup returns CDR1 WNHNN and CDR2 SYGVQD (reference sequence). V lost 1 base and J lost 0, with 9 bases in between. The length of the CDR3 is 15 residues. The CDR3 sequence: CASSEWGRNQETQYF. In DNA form, the CDR3 reads TGCGCCAGCAGTGAGTGGGGCCGAAACCAAGAGACCCAGTACTTC.

The chain carries TRBV18 and TRBJ2-5, with D possibly being TRBD2 (5 bases). The CDR3 extends over 14 amino acids. Trimming pared 6 bases from V and 1 base from J, leaving 12 bases between. Germline assignment: CDR1 KGHSH and CDR2 LQKENI. CDR3: CASSLTTAQETQYF. As DNA, the CDR3 is TGTGCCAGCTCGCTGACTACAGCCCAAGAGACCCAGTACTTC.

Comment on this clone: Other DNA sequences in this sample translate to the same CDR3. The V gene is TRBV7-9, the J gene TRBJ2-7, with 7 nucleotides matching TRBD1. Germline CDR1 reads SEHNR; CDR2 reads FQNEAQ (reference sequence). With 1 base clipped from V and 4 bases from J, the junction kept 1 base outside the gene matches. The CDR3 contains 13 residues. The CDR3 spells CASSLGTGYEQYF. For the CDR3, the DNA is TGTGCCAGCAGCTTAGGGACAGGTTACGAGCAGTACTTC.

This clone was seen only a few times. The rearrangement joins TRBV19 to TRBJ1-1; 9 nucleotides align to TRBD1. Trimming cost V 10 bases and J 1 base; bases outside gene matches: 10. The CDR3 contains 15 residues. Germline V gene data show CDR1 as LNHDA and CDR2 as SQIVND (reference sequence). The CDR3 nucleotides are TGTGCCACCGCGCCCCGGGACAGGGAGAACACTGAAGCTTTCTTT. It specifies CATAPRDRENTEAFF.

The chain is built from TRBV7-3 and TRBJ1-1; 7 bases line up with TRBD1. In germline, CDR1 is SGHTA, CDR2 FQGTGA. CDR3 size: 15 residues. Losses at the gene ends were 5 bases for V and 0 bases for J; bases not matched to a gene: 6. CDR3 sequence (DNA): TGTGCCAGCAGCCGCGATGGACAGGTGAACACTGAAGCTTTCTTT. Protein product: CASSRDGQVNTEAFF.

The chain links TRBV5-1 to TRBJ1-1, with 7 bases that match TRBD1. V gave up 3 bases and J gave up 3 bases; unmatched junction bases: 14. Germline V gives CDR1 SGHRS, CDR2 YFSETQ. The CDR3 is 17 residues long. The CDR3 bases are TGCGCCAGCAGCTCCCGAACGACAGGGACAATGGACACTGAAGCTTTCTTT. The encoded protein is CASSSRTTGTMDTEAFF. Looking up the rest from reference TRBV5-1 and TRBJ1-1 gives the full variable domain: KAGVTQTPRYLIKTRGQQVTLSCSPISGHRSVSWYQQTPGQGLQFLFEYFSETQRNKGNFPGRFSGRQFSNSRSEMNVSTLELGDSALYLCASSSRTTGTMDTEAFFGQGTRLTVV.

CDR3 in DNA: TGTGCCAGCAGCCCCCGACAGGGGATTACCTACGAGCAGTACTTC. This sequence encodes CASSPRQGITYEQYF. The genes are TRBV7-3 and TRBJ2-7; TRBD1 matches at 8 bases. CDR1 is SGHTA and CDR2 is FQGTGA in the germline V gene. J gave up 2 bases and V 5 bases, and 8 bases lay outside the gene matches. The CDR3 is 15 residues long.

The V and J genes are TRBV5-1 and TRBJ1-1; D not resolved. This CDR3 is built from 13 residues. The germline V gene has CDR1 SGHRS and CDR2 YFSETQ. V shed 5 bases and J shed 2 bases, with 10 bases lying between them. In DNA, the CDR3 is TGCGCCAGCAGGGACTCCTTCAACACTGAAGCTTTCTTT. Its protein is CASRDSFNTEAFF.

The CDR3 spells CASSLVGTGYFNYGYTF. The CDR3, as DNA: TGCGCCAGCAGCTTGGTTGGGACAGGGTATTTTAACTATGGCTACACCTTC. This chain connects TRBV5-1 to TRBJ1-2, with TRBD1 identical over 9 bases. Germline V gene sequence: CDR1 SGHRS, CDR2 YFSETQ. V lost 0 bases, J lost 1 base, and 7 bases stayed unmatched. The CDR3 has 17 amino acids.

The chain combines TRBV7-8 with TRBJ1-3, with 7 positions matching TRBD1. This CDR3 comprises 15 residues. Germline V lookup: CDR1 SGHVS, CDR2 FQNEAQ. Unmatched junction bases numbered 2, after V lost 1 base and J lost 2 bases. Here the CDR3 reads CASSLETGPGNTIYF. CDR3 DNA sequence: TGTGCCAGCAGCTTAGAGACAGGGCCTGGAAACACCATATATTTT.

The chain carries TRBV6-5 and TRBJ2-6; 8 positions agree with TRBD1. Germline CDR1 and CDR2: MNHEY and SVGAGI. The CDR3 contains 15 residues. With V trimmed by 7 bases and J by 2 bases, 4 bases remained unmatched. CDR3 protein: CASTIQGAGANVLTF. The CDR3 region has the DNA TGTGCCAGCACCATACAGGGGGCTGGGGCCAACGTCCTGACTTTC.

This clone was seen a handful of times. The chain employs TRBV11-2 and TRBJ1-2; unclear D gene. V was trimmed by 5 bases and J by 7 bases, leaving 20 bases between them. The germline V gene has CDR1 SGHAT and CDR2 FQNNGV. This CDR3 contains 15 residues. The CDR3 sequence is CASSPSGDPSTGYTF. The DNA for the CDR3 is TGTGCCAGCAGCCCGTCGGGAGACCCATCGACTGGCTACACCTTC.

The chain combines TRBV28 with TRBJ2-1; TRBD2 matches 12 bases. With 5 bases clipped from V and 8 bases from J, the junction kept 4 bases outside the gene matches. The CDR3 contains 14 residues. Germline V gives CDR1 MDHEN, CDR2 SYDVKM. Written as DNA, the CDR3 is TGTGCCAGCAGTAGGACTAGCGGGGTTGATGAGCAGTTCTTC. It encodes CASSRTSGVDEQFF. Drawing the rest from reference TRBV28 and TRBJ2-1, the complete variable domain is DVKVTQSSRYLVKRTGEKVFLECVQDMDHENMFWYRQDPGLGLRLIYFSYDVKMKEKGDIPEGYSVSREKKERFSLILESASTNQTSMYLCASSRTSGVDEQFFGPGTRLTVL.

The chain is built from TRBV6-5 and TRBJ2-1; 7 positions match TRBD2. The CDR3 is 15 residues long. The V gene's germline CDR1 is MNHEY and CDR2 SVGAGI. V gave up 4 bases and J gave up 7 bases; unmatched junction bases: 10. The CDR3 region has the DNA TGTGCCAGCAGTTTGGGGAGGGCGCGTGTGAATGAGCAGTTCTTC. This gives the protein CASSLGRARVNEQFF.

This clone has a handful of counts. V and J are TRBV5-8 and TRBJ1-2, with 8 nucleotides matching TRBD1. There are 15 residues in the CDR3. Germline V gene data show CDR1 as SGHTS and CDR2 as YDEGEE. V lost 2 bases, J lost 1 base, and 4 bases stayed unmatched. CDR3 residues: CASSFPGGGNYGYTF. DNA for the CDR3: TGTGCCAGCAGCTTCCCAGGGGGCGGTAACTATGGCTACACCTTC.

CDR3 loop: CASSVGSGGIKETQYF. CDR3 nucleotide sequence: TGTGCCAGCAGCGTGGGTAGCGGGGGGATTAAAGAGACCCAGTACTTC. The chain combines TRBV9 with TRBJ2-5; 10 bases line up with TRBD2. This CDR3 has 16 residues. From germline, CDR1 is SGDLS and CDR2 YYNGEE. The V and J ends lost 2 bases and 3 bases, in that order; junction bases with no gene match: 7.

This clone was detected a few times. This chain connects TRBV6-4 to TRBJ2-3; 11 bases are a match to TRBD2. From germline, CDR1 is MRHNA and CDR2 SNTAGT. V shed 0 bases, J shed 4 bases, and the junction held 0 bases outside the gene matches. The CDR3 contains 15 residues. CDR3 DNA sequence: TGTGCCAGCAGTGACTCTAGCGGGGGGGCAGATACGCAGTATTTT. Its translation is CASSDSSGGADTQYF.

The chain couples TRBV7-8 to TRBJ2-7; D is perhaps TRBD1 (5 bases). Trimming shortened V by 7 bases and J by 4 bases, and 23 bases separated the two germline ends. This CDR3 is 16 amino acids long. Germline-derived CDR1 and CDR2 are SGHVS and FQNEAQ. The DNA of the CDR3 is TGTGCCAGCACCCCGATGACAATGGGGCTAAGGTACGAGCAGTACTTC. Encoded protein: CASTPMTMGLRYEQYF.

The CDR3 is CASTQSGSSYEQYF. The DNA for the CDR3 is TGTGCCAGCACCCAATCGGGGTCGTCCTACGAGCAGTACTTC. The chain has TRBV13 and TRBJ2-7; possible D gene TRBD2, 5 bases. Germline lookup yields CDR1 PRHDT and CDR2 FYEKMQ (reference sequence). The V and J ends lost 7 bases and 1 base respectively, with 14 bases between them. The CDR3 has 14 residues.

The CDR3 protein is CAWSGRRTSGGVSSYNEQFF. CDR3 coding DNA: TGTGCCTGGAGCGGAAGGAGGACTAGCGGGGGGGTTAGCTCCTACAATGAGCAGTTCTTC. This chain links TRBV30 with TRBJ2-1, with 15 bases matching TRBD2. The germline V gene has CDR1 GTSNPN and CDR2 SVGIG (reference sequence). V lost 3 bases to trimming and J lost 0 bases; unmatched junction nucleotides: 12. The CDR3 loop spans 20 amino acids. Together with reference TRBV30 and TRBJ2-1, the CDR3 gives the full variable domain: SQTIHQWPATLVQPVGSPLSLECTVEGTSNPNLYWYRQAAGRGLQLLFYSVGIGQISSEVPQNLSASRPQDRQFILSSKKLLLSDSGFYLCAWSGRRTSGGVSSYNEQFFGPGTRLTVL.

The CDR3 spells CASSQVGTTIYF. For the CDR3, the DNA is TGCGCCAGCAGCCAAGTGGGCACCACCATATATTTT. This chain links TRBV4-1 with TRBJ1-3; D gene uncertain. This CDR3 has 12 residues. Germline loops: CDR1 MGHRA, CDR2 YSYEKL. With 1 base removed from V and 9 bases from J, the gap between germline ends came to 7 bases.

The V call is TRBV19, the J call TRBJ2-7; TRBD1 agrees at 7 bases. The length of the CDR3 is 13 residues. V was clipped by 5 bases and J by 1 base; unmatched bases: 2. Germline CDR1 is LNHDA and CDR2 is SQIVND (reference sequence). The CDR3 reads CASSLRGSYEQYF. Written as DNA, the CDR3 is TGTGCCAGTAGTCTCAGGGGGTCCTACGAGCAGTACTTC. Complete variable domain (other parts from reference TRBV19 and TRBJ2-7): DGGITQSPKYLFRKEGQNVTLSCEQNLNHDAMYWYRQDPGQGLRLIYYSQIVNDFQKGDIAEGYSVSREKKESFPLTVTSAQKNPTAFYLCASSLRGSYEQYFGPGTRLTVT.

This clone was counted only a few times. This chain links TRBV30 with TRBJ1-3; 7 nucleotides agree with TRBD1. The trim removed 1 base at V and 11 bases at J, leaving 8 bases unmatched. Germline V lookup: CDR1 GTSNPN, CDR2 SVGIG (reference sequence). This CDR3 comprises 13 residues. The CDR3 region has the DNA TGTGCCTGGAGTGGGGGACAGCGATTGGCCATATATTTT. It translates to CAWSGGQRLAIYF.

The chain recombines TRBV5-4 with TRBJ2-6; D is undetermined. The CDR3 is 14 amino acids. Germline CDR1 reads SGHNT; CDR2 reads YYREEE (reference sequence). V was cut by 5 bases and J by 0 bases, with 6 bases left in between. The CDR3 DNA is TGTGCCAGCAGGTGGAGCTCTGGGGCCAACGTCCTGACTTTC. This sequence encodes CASRWSSGANVLTF.

The chain has TRBV18 and TRBJ1-4, with a weak D call TRBD1 (5 bases). Germline V gives CDR1 KGHSH, CDR2 LQKENI. The CDR3 loop spans 19 amino acids. Trimming took 3 bases from V and 0 from J, leaving 20 bases between them. In DNA form, the CDR3 reads TGTGCCAGCTCACCGCTTAGGGGACTAACAGCTGCAACTAATGAAAAACTGTTTTTT. Translation: CASSPLRGLTAATNEKLFF. The full variable domain, with the rest looked up from reference TRBV18 and TRBJ1-4, is NAGVMQNPRHLVRRRGQEARLRCSPMKGHSHVYWYRQLPEEGLKFMVYLQKENIIDESGMPKERFSAEFPKEGPSILRIQQVVRGDSAAYFCASSPLRGLTAATNEKLFFGSGTQLSVL.

The chain combines TRBV6-5 with TRBJ1-3; 7 positions match TRBD1. The V and J ends lost 4 bases and 0 bases, in that order; junction bases with no gene match: 6. The CDR3 has 16 residues. Germline V lookup: CDR1 MNHEY, CDR2 SVGAGI. Here the CDR3 DNA reads TGTGCCAGCAGTTCGTTGGGACAGAACTCTGGAAACACCATATATTTT. Encoded protein: CASSSLGQNSGNTIYF.